These T cell receptor beta chains were read from a single sample in a study of early T cells in non-severe SARS-CoV-2 infection. MiXCR, run by TCRdb on the 5' RACE reads, gives a single entry per CDR3 protein. This sample has about 110,000 distinct CDR3 sequences, with 10% to 15% found just once. The source was whole blood, collected at baseline. The receptors shown here come from an adult who was a healthcare worker with PCR-confirmed SARS-CoV-2 infection or an uninfected control (not recorded which). The CDR3 runs from the conserved cysteine through the conserved F or W. A D gene is named only where the DNA matches it firmly. Expanded clones are given a class, and other clones once, few, many or no size at all.

j_call clone_size v_call d_call cdr3_nt cdr3_aa
TRBJ1-4 few TRBV7-9 NA TGTGCCAGCAGCTCGGACAGAGTTCCTGCAACTAATGAAAAACTGTTTTTT CASSSDRVPATNEKLFF
TRBJ2-1 few TRBV18 TRBD2 TGTGCCAGCTCACCCTTAGCGGGGGGAACCTACAATGAGCAGTTCTTC CASSPLAGGTYNEQFF
TRBJ2-1 many TRBV29-1 NA TGCAGCGTTGTGTTTGGGGGGCTCAAGTTCTTC CSVVFGGLKFF
TRBJ2-2 few TRBV6-6 TRBD1 TGTGCCAGCAGGACAGGGGGCGCGAACACCGGGGAGCTGTTTTTT CASRTGGANTGELFF
TRBJ2-1 few TRBV29-1 NA TGCAGCGTTGGGCGGCCTAGCTCCTACAATGAGCAGTTCTTC CSVGRPSSYNEQFF
TRBJ2-7 few TRBV12-3/TRBV12-4 NA TGTGCCAGCAGCCCCCGCAAGGCAGAGCGGCAGTACTTC CASSPRKAERQYF
TRBJ1-3 few TRBV12-3/TRBV12-4 TRBD1 TGTGCCAGCAGTCGGACAGGGGAGGGAAACACCATATATTTT CASSRTGEGNTIYF
TRBJ2-1 few TRBV3-1 NA TGTGCCAGCAGCACACCGTGGGGAATCTCCTACAATGAGCAGTTCTTC CASSTPWGISYNEQFF
TRBJ2-6 many TRBV4-1 NA TGCGCCAGCAGCCCCCTACAGGGACCCGGGGCCAACGTCCTGACTTTC CASSPLQGPGANVLTF
TRBJ1-6 NA TRBV12-3/TRBV12-4 NA TGTGCCAGCAGTGAGCAGAATAATTCACCCCTCCACTTT CASSEQNNSPLHF
TRBJ2-4 NA TRBV18 NA TGTGCCAGCTCCCATTCGACCGGGTCCCTAGCCAAAAACATTCAGTACTTC CASSHSTGSLAKNIQYF
TRBJ1-1 NA TRBV20-1 NA TGCAGTGCTAGAGGCATGGGTATCGGTGAAGCTTTCTTT CSARGMGIGEAFF
TRBJ1-1 many TRBV6-5 NA TGTGCCAGCAGTTACTCGAGAGGGGCGGGCACTGAAGCTTTCTTT CASSYSRGAGTEAFF
TRBJ1-6 NA TRBV5-5 NA TGTGCCAGCAGCCAAGGGGCAGGCAGCTATAATTCACCCCTCCACTTT CASSQGAGSYNSPLHF
TRBJ1-1 few TRBV4-2 NA TGTGCCAGCAGGGGAGCGAGATCCATGAACACTGAAGCTTTCTTT CASRGARSMNTEAFF
TRBJ2-1 NA TRBV27 NA TGTGCCAGCAGTTCCCAGGGAGTACCCTACAATGAGCAGTTCTTC CASSSQGVPYNEQFF
TRBJ1-1 few TRBV27 NA TGTGCCAGCAGTCCGGTGCGGGGTCCCGGTTTGAACACTGAAGCTTTCTTT CASSPVRGPGLNTEAFF
TRBJ2-1 many TRBV29-1 TRBD2 TGCAGCGTTGACCCTAGCGGGGGGGCTCTGTTCTTC CSVDPSGGALFF
TRBJ1-1 few TRBV7-3 NA TGTGCCAGCAGCTCCCGCGGCAATACTGAAGCTTTCTTT CASSSRGNTEAFF
TRBJ2-7 NA TRBV18 NA TGTGCCAGCTCACCACTGGCGAACCCAGTAGCCAGCGACGAGCAGTACTTC CASSPLANPVASDEQYF
TRBJ1-6 many TRBV2 NA TGTGCCAGCAGTCAGCAGGGAAGTAGAGGTTCACCCCTCCACTTT CASSQQGSRGSPLHF
TRBJ2-1 many TRBV5-1 TRBD2 TGCGCCAGCAGCACGCTGGGCGGGGGGCGCGTAAGTTATGAGCAGTTCTTC CASSTLGGGRVSYEQFF